The entry that follows covers one TCR beta chain sequence. The antigen is unknown. This sample is drawn from a study of cytomegalovirus exposure and HLA in healthy donors. V trimming: 5 bases; J trimming: 7 bases; junction bases outside the gene matches: 1. The V gene's germline CDR1 is MRHNA and CDR2 SNTAGT. The length of the CDR3 is 12 residues. Study-level results: According to an earlier analysis, most TCR beta V segments yielded productive rearrangements about 87% or about 30% of the time.

Healthy bone marrow donors made up the donors. With 60 Vbeta and 13 Jbeta primers, the PCR was carried out. Clones were sequenced by immunoSEQ multiplex PCR, and TCRdb holds only the in-frame ones, with some missing. Of over 120,000 clones listed, 80% are singletons. This clonotype originated in a man aged 45-60 years in good health and CMV-seronegative. The sample taken for sequencing was PBMCs. This chain uses TRBV6-4 with TRBJ2-7; 11 bases map to TRBD2. DNA of the CDR3: TGTGCCAGCAGTATAGCGGGAGGGGAGCAGTACTTC. Encoded protein: CASSIAGGEQYF.